Shown below are 14 T cell receptor beta chains from a single sample sequenced in a study of shared clonotypes between healthy human individuals. Naive CD8 cells, CD45RO-negative and positively selected for CCR7, excluded terminally differentiated effector memory CD45RA+ cells. This table comes from immunoSEQ multiplex PCR, and its TCRdb copy is limited to in-frame clones, with some not included. The table records about 590,000 clones, around 95% of them present only once. The specimen sequenced was naive CD8+ T cells sorted from blood. The receptor source for this set is a woman in her twenties or thirties in good health.

The sample holds a few counts of this clone. The sample holds other DNA sequences that translate to the same CDR3. The rearrangement uses TRBV27 and TRBJ1-1; D not certain. V was shortened by 1 base and J by 1 base, with 4 bases between the two germline ends. There are 13 residues in the CDR3. The germline V gene encodes CDR1 MNHEY and CDR2 SMNVEV (reference sequence). CDR3 region: CASSLLGNTEAFF. DNA for the CDR3: TGTGCCAGCAGTTTATTAGGGAACACTGAAGCTTTCTTT.

To note about this clone: Within the sample, other DNA sequences also encode this same CDR3. This sequence joins TRBV27 and TRBJ1-1; tentative D call: TRBD1 (6 bases). Trimming removed 5 bases from V and 0 bases from J, with 10 bases in between. CDR3 length equals 14 residues. Germline CDR1 reads MNHEY; CDR2 reads SMNVEV (reference sequence). DNA of the CDR3: TGTGCCAGCAGTCTGACAGGCCTGAACACTGAAGCTTTCTTT. It yields the protein CASSLTGLNTEAFF.

J is TRBJ2-3 and V is TRBV28; 7 bases agree with TRBD2. The CDR3 runs 15 residues. Germline CDR1 MDHEN, CDR2 SYDVKM. The J segment lost 3 bases and the V segment lost 7 bases, leaving 10 bases of the junction unmatched. Here the CDR3 reads CASISGAGVTDTQYF. The DNA for the CDR3 is TGTGCCAGCATCTCTGGCGCGGGAGTAACAGATACGCAGTATTTT. Together with reference TRBV28 and TRBJ2-3, the CDR3 gives the full variable domain: DVKVTQSSRYLVKRTGEKVFLECVQDMDHENMFWYRQDPGLGLRLIYFSYDVKMKEKGDIPEGYSVSREKKERFSLILESASTNQTSMYLCASISGAGVTDTQYFGPGTRLTVL.

The chain recombines TRBV6-6 with TRBJ2-5; D may be TRBD1 (5 bases). The J call may be mistaken, given a closer DNA end match to TRBJ2-7. The CDR3 spans 15 residues. Germline-derived CDR1 and CDR2 are MNHNY and SVGAGI (reference sequence). The CDR3 sequence is CASSYVLPGHYEQYF. The CDR3 DNA follows: TGTGCCAGCAGTTACGTTCTGCCAGGGCACTACGAGCAGTACTTC.

The V call is TRBV27, the J call TRBJ2-6; D is perhaps TRBD1 (6 bases). V lost 4 bases, J lost 1 base, and 17 bases lay in between. The CDR3 is made up of 18 amino acids. CDR1 MNHEY and CDR2 SMNVEV come from the germline V gene (reference sequence). The DNA for the CDR3 is TGTGCCAGCAGTTCCATCGTGGGGGCCTGGTCTGGGGCCAACGTCCTGACTTTC. As protein: CASSSIVGAWSGANVLTF.

This chain connects TRBV11-2 to TRBJ2-3; D gene uncertain. The CDR3 length is 13 residues. Between the trimmed V and J ends, which lost 2 bases and 5 bases, there was a span of 8 bases. Germline lookup yields CDR1 SGHAT and CDR2 FQNNGV. The chain's CDR3 is CASSLLSGDTQYF. CDR3 sequence (DNA): TGTGCCAGCAGCTTACTCTCAGGAGATACGCAGTATTTT.

The CDR3 reads CASSPRTSGRAGELFF. CDR3 nucleotides: TGCGCCAGCAGCCCCAGGACTAGCGGGAGGGCCGGGGAGCTGTTTTTT. The genes are TRBV5-1 and TRBJ2-2; 15 bases agree with TRBD2. J was trimmed by 6 bases and V by 4 bases; bases with no gene match: 4. Per the germline V gene, CDR1 is SGHRS and CDR2 is YFSETQ. The CDR3 has 16 residues.

The genes are TRBV7-8 and TRBJ1-5; TRBD1 is a possible D gene (6 bases). Trimming shortened V by 0 bases and J by 4 bases, and 13 bases separated the two germline ends. This CDR3 comprises 16 residues. The V gene's germline CDR1 is SGHVS and CDR2 FQNEAQ. The CDR3 region is CASSLAGGGANQPQHF. The DNA for the CDR3 is TGTGCCAGCAGCTTAGCGGGCGGGGGGGCGAATCAGCCCCAGCATTTT.

The chain couples TRBV6-1 to TRBJ2-4; D call uncertain. Trimming took 3 bases from V and 0 from J, leaving 18 bases between them. Germline CDR1 MNHNS, CDR2 SASEGT. This CDR3 is built from 18 residues. CDR3 sequence: CASSDKGFHVIAKNIQYF. The CDR3 nucleotides are TGTGCCAGCAGTGACAAGGGATTCCACGTCATAGCCAAAAACATTCAGTACTTC.

The J gene is TRBJ2-7, the V gene TRBV4-2; D might be TRBD1 or TRBD2, each matching 7 bases. The CDR3 is 14 amino acids. Germline loops: CDR1 LGHNA, CDR2 YNFKEQ. The V gene lost 5 bases and the J gene lost 3 bases, with 14 bases spanning the gap. The CDR3 spells CASSFRGGGYEQYF. In DNA, the CDR3 is TGTGCCAGCAGCTTCAGGGGGGGAGGCTACGAGCAGTACTTC.

V gene TRBV4-1 combines with J gene TRBJ1-2, with D hard to call. V was pared by 5 bases and J by 7 bases, with 17 bases between. The germline V gene encodes CDR1 MGHRA and CDR2 YSYEKL. The CDR3 contains 14 residues. The CDR3 here is CASSERRWFGGYTF. The CDR3, as DNA: TGCGCCAGCAGCGAAAGGAGATGGTTCGGTGGCTACACCTTC.

This clone has a single count. V gene TRBV28 combines with J gene TRBJ2-7, with TRBD2 matching over 9 bases. The junction had 7 bases not matched to a gene; V was cut back by 3 bases and J by 4 bases. This CDR3 has 15 amino acids. CDR1 MDHEN and CDR2 SYDVKM come from the germline V gene. CDR3 sequence reads: CASSFGAGGGYEQYF. CDR3 bases: TGTGCCAGCAGTTTTGGAGCGGGAGGTGGATACGAGCAGTACTTC.

This clone was counted only a few times. This chain links TRBV27 with TRBJ2-7; D possibly corresponds to TRBD2 (7 bases). The V end was cut by 5 bases, the J end by 6 bases, with 17 bases between. CDR3 length: 14 residues. The germline gives CDR1 MNHEY, CDR2 SMNVEV (reference sequence). The CDR3 sequence: CASSASGTPAEQYF. Written as DNA, the CDR3 is TGTGCCAGCAGTGCAAGCGGGACACCGGCCGAGCAGTACTTC.

This clone was observed a single time. The chain recombines TRBV13 with TRBJ2-2, with TRBD2 matching over 7 bases. This CDR3 is built from 14 residues. Germline V gives CDR1 PRHDT, CDR2 FYEKMQ (reference sequence). V lost 5 bases and J lost 8; bases outside the gene matches: 8. DNA of the CDR3: TGTGCCAGCAGCGGAGGCGGGAGTGCGGGGGAGCTGTTTTTT. Translation: CASSGGGSAGELFF.